This T cell receptor beta chain comes out of a study of cytomegalovirus exposure and HLA in healthy donors. 60 Vbeta and 13 Jbeta primers were used in PCR. Profiling relied on immunoSEQ multiplex PCR, and the TCRdb table lists in-frame clones only, not all of them. The data hold about 95,000 clones, with 78% observed a single time. CDR3 length: 15 amino acids. Germline values: CDR1 MDHEN, CDR2 SYDVKM. V was cut by 2 bases and J by 3 bases, with 14 bases left in between. The V and J genes are TRBV28 and TRBJ2-7; D is possibly TRBD2 (5 bases). The sequencing sample was made of PBMCs. The sequence was collected from a woman in her 40s in good health and CMV-seropositive. CDR3 in DNA: TGTGCCAGCAGTTTAGTATCGGGGATTAACTACGAGCAGTACTTC. Encoded protein: CASSLVSGINYEQYF.